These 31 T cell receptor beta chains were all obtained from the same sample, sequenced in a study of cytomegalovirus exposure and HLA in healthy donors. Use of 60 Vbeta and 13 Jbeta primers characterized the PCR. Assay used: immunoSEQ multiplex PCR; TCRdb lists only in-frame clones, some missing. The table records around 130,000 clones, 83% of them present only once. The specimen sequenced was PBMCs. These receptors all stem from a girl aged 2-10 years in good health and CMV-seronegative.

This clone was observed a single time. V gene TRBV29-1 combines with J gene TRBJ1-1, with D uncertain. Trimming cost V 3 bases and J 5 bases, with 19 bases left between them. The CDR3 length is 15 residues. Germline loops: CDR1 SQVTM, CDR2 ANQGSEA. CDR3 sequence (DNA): TGCAGCGTTGACGGGGAATTGGGCGGTACTACTGAAGCTTTCTTT. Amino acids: CSVDGELGGTTEAFF.

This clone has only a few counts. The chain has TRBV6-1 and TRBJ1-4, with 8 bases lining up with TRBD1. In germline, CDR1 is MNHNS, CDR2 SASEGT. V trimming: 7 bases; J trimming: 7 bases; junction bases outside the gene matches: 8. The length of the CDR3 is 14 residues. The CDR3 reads CASNSGTGSEKLFF. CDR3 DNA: TGTGCCAGCAACTCAGGGACAGGTTCTGAAAAACTGTTTTTT.

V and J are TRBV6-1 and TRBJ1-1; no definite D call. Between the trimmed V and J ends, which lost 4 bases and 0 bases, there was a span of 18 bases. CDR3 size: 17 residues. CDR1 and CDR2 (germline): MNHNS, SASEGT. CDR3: CASSGWKNEAMNTEAFF. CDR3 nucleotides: TGTGCCAGCAGTGGTTGGAAGAACGAGGCCATGAACACTGAAGCTTTCTTT.

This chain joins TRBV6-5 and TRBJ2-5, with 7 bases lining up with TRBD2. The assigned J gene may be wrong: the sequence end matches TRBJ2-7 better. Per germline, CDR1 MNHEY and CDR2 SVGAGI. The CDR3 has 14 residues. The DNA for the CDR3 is TGTGCCAGCAGTTTGGGCAGGGAGGGTTACGAGCAGTACTTC. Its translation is CASSLGREGYEQYF.

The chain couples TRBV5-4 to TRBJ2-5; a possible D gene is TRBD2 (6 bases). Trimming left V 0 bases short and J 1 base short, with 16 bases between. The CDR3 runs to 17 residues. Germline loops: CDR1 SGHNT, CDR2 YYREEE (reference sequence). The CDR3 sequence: CASSLGPTGVTQETQYF. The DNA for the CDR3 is TGTGCCAGCAGCTTGGGCCCTACGGGAGTGACCCAAGAGACCCAGTACTTC.

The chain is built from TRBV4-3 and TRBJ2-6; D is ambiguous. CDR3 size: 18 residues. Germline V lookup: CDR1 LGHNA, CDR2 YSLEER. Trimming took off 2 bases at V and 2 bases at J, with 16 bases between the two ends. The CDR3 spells CASSQMGQADPGANVLTF. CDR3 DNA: TGCGCCAGCAGCCAAATGGGCCAGGCCGATCCTGGGGCCAACGTCCTGACTTTC.

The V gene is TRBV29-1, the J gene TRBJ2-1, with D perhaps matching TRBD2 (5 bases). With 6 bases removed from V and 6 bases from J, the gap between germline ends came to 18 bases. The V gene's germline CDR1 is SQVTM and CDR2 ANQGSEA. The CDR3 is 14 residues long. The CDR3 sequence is CSVDWTSSVNEQFF. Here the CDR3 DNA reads TGCAGCGTGGACTGGACGAGCTCGGTCAATGAGCAGTTCTTC.

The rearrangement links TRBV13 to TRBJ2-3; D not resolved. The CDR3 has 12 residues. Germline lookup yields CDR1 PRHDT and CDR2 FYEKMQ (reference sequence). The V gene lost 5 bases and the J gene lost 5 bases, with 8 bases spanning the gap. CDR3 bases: TGTGCCAGCAGCCCAACAGTAGATACGCAGTATTTT. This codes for CASSPTVDTQYF.

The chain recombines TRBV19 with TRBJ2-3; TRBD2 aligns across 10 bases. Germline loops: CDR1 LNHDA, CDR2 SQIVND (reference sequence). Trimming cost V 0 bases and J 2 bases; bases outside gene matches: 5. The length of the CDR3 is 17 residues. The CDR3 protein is CASSIDRLAGDTDTQYF. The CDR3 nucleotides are TGTGCCAGTAGTATAGATCGGCTAGCGGGGGACACAGATACGCAGTATTTT. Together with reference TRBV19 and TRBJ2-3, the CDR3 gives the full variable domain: DGGITQSPKYLFRKEGQNVTLSCEQNLNHDAMYWYRQDPGQGLRLIYYSQIVNDFQKGDIAEGYSVSREKKESFPLTVTSAQKNPTAFYLCASSIDRLAGDTDTQYFGPGTRLTVL.

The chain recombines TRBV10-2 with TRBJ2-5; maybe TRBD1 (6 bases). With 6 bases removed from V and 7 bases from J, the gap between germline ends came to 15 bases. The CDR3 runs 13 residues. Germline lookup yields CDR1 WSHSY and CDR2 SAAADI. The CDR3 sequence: CASSRGQSGTQYF. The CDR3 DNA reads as TGCGCCAGCAGCCGCGGACAGAGCGGGACCCAGTACTTC.

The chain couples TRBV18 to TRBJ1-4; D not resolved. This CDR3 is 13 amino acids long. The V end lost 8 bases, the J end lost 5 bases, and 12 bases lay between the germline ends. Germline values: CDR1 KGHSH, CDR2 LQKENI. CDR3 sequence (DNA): TGTGCCAGCGCTGCCGGGAGAAATGAAAAACTGTTTTTT. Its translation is CASAAGRNEKLFF. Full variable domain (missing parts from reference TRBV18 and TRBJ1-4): NAGVMQNPRHLVRRRGQEARLRCSPMKGHSHVYWYRQLPEEGLKFMVYLQKENIIDESGMPKERFSAEFPKEGPSILRIQQVVRGDSAAYFCASAAGRNEKLFFGSGTQLSVL.

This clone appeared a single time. CDR3 residues: CASSPLSGSQETQYF. The CDR3 DNA is TGTGCCAGCAGTCCCTTATCCGGGTCGCAAGAGACCCAGTACTTC. The chain joins TRBV6-1 to TRBJ2-5; D not resolved. The germline V and J ends were trimmed by 5 bases and 2 bases, with 15 bases remaining between them. The germline CDR1 and CDR2 sequences are MNHNS and SASEGT. The CDR3 is 15 amino acids.

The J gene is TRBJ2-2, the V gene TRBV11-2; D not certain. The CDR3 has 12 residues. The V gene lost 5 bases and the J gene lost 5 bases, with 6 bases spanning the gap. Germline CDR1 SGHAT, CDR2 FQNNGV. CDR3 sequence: CASSPGTGELFF. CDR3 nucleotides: TGTGCCAGCAGCCCCGGGACCGGGGAGCTGTTTTTT.

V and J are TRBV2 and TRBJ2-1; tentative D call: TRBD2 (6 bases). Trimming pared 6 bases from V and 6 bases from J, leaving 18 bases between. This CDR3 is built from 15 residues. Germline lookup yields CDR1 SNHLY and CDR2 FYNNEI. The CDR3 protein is CASRLGRGRLNEQFF. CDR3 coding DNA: TGTGCCAGCAGGTTGGGGCGGGGCCGTCTCAATGAGCAGTTCTTC.

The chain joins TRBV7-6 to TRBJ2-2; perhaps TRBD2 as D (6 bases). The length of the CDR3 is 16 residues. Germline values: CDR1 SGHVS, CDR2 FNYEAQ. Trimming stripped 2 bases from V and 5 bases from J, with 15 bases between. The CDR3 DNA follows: TGTGCCAGCAGCTTAATGGTCGGGAGTATTACCGGGGAGCTGTTTTTT. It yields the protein CASSLMVGSITGELFF.

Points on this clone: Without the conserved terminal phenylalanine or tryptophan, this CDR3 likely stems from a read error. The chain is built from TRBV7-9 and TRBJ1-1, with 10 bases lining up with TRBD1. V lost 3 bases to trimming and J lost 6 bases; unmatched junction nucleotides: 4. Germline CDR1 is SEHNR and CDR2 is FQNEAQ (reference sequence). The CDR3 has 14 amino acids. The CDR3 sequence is CASSLTTGGSEAFV. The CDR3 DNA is TGTGCCAGCAGCTTGACGACAGGGGGCTCTGAAGCTTTCGTT.

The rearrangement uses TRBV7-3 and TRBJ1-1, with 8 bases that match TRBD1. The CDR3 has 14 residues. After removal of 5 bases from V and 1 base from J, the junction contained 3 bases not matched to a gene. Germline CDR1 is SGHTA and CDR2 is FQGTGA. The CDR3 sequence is CASSAGQGNTEAFF. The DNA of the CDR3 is TGTGCCAGCAGCGCCGGACAGGGGAACACTGAAGCTTTCTTT.

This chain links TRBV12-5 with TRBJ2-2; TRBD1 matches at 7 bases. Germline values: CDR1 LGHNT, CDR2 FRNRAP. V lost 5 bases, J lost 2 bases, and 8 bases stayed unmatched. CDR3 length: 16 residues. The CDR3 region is CASGTPGTVNTGELFF. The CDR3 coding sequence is TGTGCTAGTGGTACACCCGGGACAGTTAACACCGGGGAGCTGTTTTTT.

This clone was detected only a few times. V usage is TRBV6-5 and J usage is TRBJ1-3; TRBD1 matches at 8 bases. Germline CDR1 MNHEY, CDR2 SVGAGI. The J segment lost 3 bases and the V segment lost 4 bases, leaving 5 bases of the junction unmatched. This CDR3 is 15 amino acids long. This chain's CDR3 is CASSSLGTGGNTIYF. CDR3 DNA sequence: TGTGCCAGCAGTTCACTTGGGACAGGTGGAAACACCATATATTTT.

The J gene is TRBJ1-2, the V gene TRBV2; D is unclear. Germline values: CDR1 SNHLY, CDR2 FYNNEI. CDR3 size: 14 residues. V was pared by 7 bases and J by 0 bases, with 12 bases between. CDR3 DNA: TGTGCCAGCACAATAGCCCCTACTAACTATGGCTACACCTTC. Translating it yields CASTIAPTNYGYTF.

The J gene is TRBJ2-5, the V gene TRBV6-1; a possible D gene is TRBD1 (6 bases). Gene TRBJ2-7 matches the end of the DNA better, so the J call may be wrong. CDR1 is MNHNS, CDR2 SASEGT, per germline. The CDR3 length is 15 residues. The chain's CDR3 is CASSEFSRGDYEQYF. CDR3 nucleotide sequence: TGTGCCAGCAGTGAATTCTCCAGGGGCGATTACGAGCAGTACTTC.

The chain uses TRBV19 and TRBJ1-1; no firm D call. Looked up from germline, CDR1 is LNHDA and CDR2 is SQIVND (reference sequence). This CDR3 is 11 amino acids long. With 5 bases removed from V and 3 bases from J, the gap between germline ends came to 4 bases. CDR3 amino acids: CASSHYTEAFF. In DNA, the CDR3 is TGTGCCAGTAGTCACTACACTGAAGCTTTCTTT. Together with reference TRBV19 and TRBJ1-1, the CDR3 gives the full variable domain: DGGITQSPKYLFRKEGQNVTLSCEQNLNHDAMYWYRQDPGQGLRLIYYSQIVNDFQKGDIAEGYSVSREKKESFPLTVTSAQKNPTAFYLCASSHYTEAFFGQGTRLTVV.

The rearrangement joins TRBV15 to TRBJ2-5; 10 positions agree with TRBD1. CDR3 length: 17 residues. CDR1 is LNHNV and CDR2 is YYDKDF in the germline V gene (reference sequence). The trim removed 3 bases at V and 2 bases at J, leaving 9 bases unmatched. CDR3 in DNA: TGTGCCACCAGCAGTAGGGACAGGGGTTTTGCGCAAGAGACCCAGTACTTC. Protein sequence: CATSSRDRGFAQETQYF.

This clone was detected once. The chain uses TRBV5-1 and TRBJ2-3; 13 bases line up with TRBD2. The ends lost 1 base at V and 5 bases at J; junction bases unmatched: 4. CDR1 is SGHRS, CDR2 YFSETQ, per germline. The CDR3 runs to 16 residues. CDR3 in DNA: TGCGCCAGCAGCTTGTATGGACTAGCGGGAGTAGATACGCAGTATTTT. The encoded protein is CASSLYGLAGVDTQYF.

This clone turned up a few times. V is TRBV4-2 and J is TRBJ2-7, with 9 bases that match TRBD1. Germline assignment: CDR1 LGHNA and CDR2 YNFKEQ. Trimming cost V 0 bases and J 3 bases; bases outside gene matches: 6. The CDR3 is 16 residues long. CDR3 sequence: CASSQDYETGGYEQYF. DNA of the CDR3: TGTGCCAGCAGCCAAGACTATGAGACAGGGGGCTACGAGCAGTACTTC.

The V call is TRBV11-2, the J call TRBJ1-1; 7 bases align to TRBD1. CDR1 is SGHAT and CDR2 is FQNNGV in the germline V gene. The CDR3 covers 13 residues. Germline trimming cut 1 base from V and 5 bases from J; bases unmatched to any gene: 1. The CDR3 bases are TGTGCCAGCAGCTTAGCACAGGGGACTGAAGCTTTCTTT. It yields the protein CASSLAQGTEAFF.

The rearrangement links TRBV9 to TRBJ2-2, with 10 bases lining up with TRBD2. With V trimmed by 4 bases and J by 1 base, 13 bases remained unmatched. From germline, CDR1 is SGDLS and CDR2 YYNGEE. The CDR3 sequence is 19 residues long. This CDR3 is CASSFSVAGGSQNTGELFF. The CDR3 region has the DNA TGTGCCAGCAGCTTCAGCGTAGCGGGGGGCTCTCAGAACACCGGGGAGCTGTTTTTT.

The CDR3 DNA is TGTGCCAGCAGGCCTAGCGGGGATACGCAGTATTTT. Its translation is CASRPSGDTQYF. The genes are TRBV28 and TRBJ2-3; 8 bases are a match to TRBD2. CDR1 is MDHEN and CDR2 is SYDVKM in the germline V gene. The CDR3 is 12 amino acids. The junction had 2 bases not matched to a gene; V was cut back by 6 bases and J by 6 bases. Full variable domain (outside the CDR3, taken from reference TRBV28 and TRBJ2-3): DVKVTQSSRYLVKRTGEKVFLECVQDMDHENMFWYRQDPGLGLRLIYFSYDVKMKEKGDIPEGYSVSREKKERFSLILESASTNQTSMYLCASRPSGDTQYFGPGTRLTVL.

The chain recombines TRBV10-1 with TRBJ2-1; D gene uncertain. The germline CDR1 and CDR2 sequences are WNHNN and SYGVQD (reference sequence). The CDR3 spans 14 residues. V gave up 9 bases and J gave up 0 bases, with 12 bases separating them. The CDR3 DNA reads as TGCGCCAGGACTGACGGTAGCTCCTACAATGAGCAGTTCTTC. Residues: CARTDGSSYNEQFF.

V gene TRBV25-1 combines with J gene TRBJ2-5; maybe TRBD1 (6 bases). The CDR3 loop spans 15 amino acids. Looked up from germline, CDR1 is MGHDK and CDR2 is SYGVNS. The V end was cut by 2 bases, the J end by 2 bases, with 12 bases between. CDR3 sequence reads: CASSETDRPQETQYF. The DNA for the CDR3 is TGTGCCAGCAGTGAAACCGACAGGCCACAAGAGACCCAGTACTTC.

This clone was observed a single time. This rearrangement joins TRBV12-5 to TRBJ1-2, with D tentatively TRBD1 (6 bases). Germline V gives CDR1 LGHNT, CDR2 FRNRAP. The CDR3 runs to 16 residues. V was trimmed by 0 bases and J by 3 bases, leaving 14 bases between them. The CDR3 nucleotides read TGTGCTAGTGGTTTGGTAGGGCAGGGGAGCGACTATGGCTACACCTTC. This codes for CASGLVGQGSDYGYTF.